These 9 T cell receptor beta chains were sequenced from one sample in a study of PD-1 blockade in mismatch repair-deficient tumors. Libraries were prepared by immunoSEQ multiplex PCR; TCRdb keeps only in-frame clonotypes and omits some of them. Altogether some 110,000 clones are present, more than 60% being singletons, with the ten largest covering roughly 4.5%. Sequenced here: peripheral blood, sampled more than 58 weeks after starting pembrolizumab. These receptors originate from an adult with mismatch repair-deficient cancer.

The V call is TRBV15, the J call TRBJ2-1, with 14 nucleotides matching TRBD2. The CDR3 has 15 amino acids. Trimming removed 4 bases from V and 13 bases from J; junction bases left unmatched: 9. Germline V gene lookup returns CDR1 LNHNV and CDR2 YYDKDF (reference sequence). CDR3 in amino acids: CATSTTSGRATNQFF. The CDR3, as DNA: TGTGCCACCAGCACGACTAGCGGGAGGGCCACAAATCAGTTCTTC.

The CDR3 bases are TGTGCCAGCAGCCAAGATCCTCACCCGGGACAGAATGAAAAACTGTTTTTT. Translation: CASSQDPHPGQNEKLFF. The V call is TRBV4-2, the J call TRBJ1-4, with 7 nucleotides matching TRBD1. The trim removed 0 bases at V and 5 bases at J, leaving 9 bases unmatched. Germline V gives CDR1 LGHNA, CDR2 YNFKEQ. There are 17 residues in the CDR3.

V gene TRBV7-3 combines with J gene TRBJ2-1; D is perhaps TRBD2 (6 bases). With 5 bases removed from V and 9 bases from J, the gap between germline ends came to 17 bases. The germline CDR1 and CDR2 sequences are SGHTA and FQGTGA. The CDR3 runs 14 residues. The CDR3 nucleotides are TGTGCCAGCAGCAGAACTAGCAGTGGTGGTGAGCAGTTCTTC. Translation gives CASSRTSSGGEQFF.

This chain joins TRBV4-1 and TRBJ2-7; 12 bases line up with TRBD2. Unmatched junction bases numbered 2, after V lost 1 base and J lost 4 bases. The CDR3 has 15 residues. Germline lookup yields CDR1 MGHRA and CDR2 YSYEKL. The CDR3 protein is CASSQGLAGVYEQYF. CDR3 sequence (DNA): TGCGCCAGCAGCCAAGGACTAGCGGGAGTTTACGAGCAGTACTTC.

This clone was seen more than once but under ten times. Here the CDR3 DNA reads TGTGCCACCGATTCCGGGGAGGGAACCTACGAGCAGTACTTC. The encoded protein is CATDSGEGTYEQYF. This chain uses TRBV10-3 with TRBJ2-7; TRBD2 aligns across 7 bases. The CDR3 contains 14 residues. Per germline, CDR1 ENHRY and CDR2 SYGVKD. The trim removed 10 bases at V and 2 bases at J, leaving 11 bases unmatched.

The V gene is TRBV10-1, the J gene TRBJ1-1; TRBD1 matches at 8 bases. The CDR3 sequence is 15 residues long. The germline V gene encodes CDR1 WNHNN and CDR2 SYGVQD (reference sequence). Germline trimming cut 0 bases from V and 3 bases from J; bases unmatched to any gene: 3. CDR3: CASSESRTGYTEAFF. The CDR3 coding sequence is TGCGCCAGCAGTGAGTCCCGGACAGGGTACACTGAAGCTTTCTTT.

The chain combines TRBV2 with TRBJ1-1; D may be TRBD1 (6 bases). Germline V gene data show CDR1 as SNHLY and CDR2 as FYNNEI. The CDR3 is 12 amino acids. V lost 7 bases and J 3 bases, leaving 9 bases between the germline ends. Here the CDR3 DNA reads TGTGCCAGCAACAGGGTATACACTGAAGCTTTCTTT. It codes for CASNRVYTEAFF. Full variable domain (outside the CDR3, taken from reference TRBV2 and TRBJ1-1): EPEVTQTPSHQVTQMGQEVILRCVPISNHLYFYWYRQILGQKVEFLVSFYNNEISEKSEIFDDQFSVERPDGSNFTLKIRSTKLEDSAMYFCASNRVYTEAFFGQGTRLTVV.

The J gene is TRBJ1-1, the V gene TRBV2; D is uncertain. V shed 2 bases and J shed 1 base, with 5 bases lying between them. Germline CDR1 and CDR2: SNHLY and FYNNEI. The CDR3 covers 13 residues. The CDR3 loop reads CASSEQANTEAFF. The DNA of the CDR3 is TGTGCCAGCAGTGAACAGGCGAACACTGAAGCTTTCTTT. The full variable domain, in which reference TRBV2 and TRBJ1-1 provide the parts outside the CDR3, is EPEVTQTPSHQVTQMGQEVILRCVPISNHLYFYWYRQILGQKVEFLVSFYNNEISEKSEIFDDQFSVERPDGSNFTLKIRSTKLEDSAMYFCASSEQANTEAFFGQGTRLTVV.

V and J are TRBV19 and TRBJ2-1, with no clear D. This CDR3 is 17 amino acids long. Per germline, CDR1 LNHDA and CDR2 SQIVND (reference sequence). V was shortened by 7 bases and J by 5 bases, with 24 bases between the two germline ends. CDR3 nucleotides: TGTGCCAGTACCGCTAGGGCCACAAGTATTTGCGACAATGAGCAGTTCTTC. It translates to CASTARATSICDNEQFF.